This is a list of T cell receptor beta chains from one sample in a study of regulatory T cells in long-lasting Graves disease. MiXCR was run by TCRdb on the multiplex PCR reads, yielding one entry per CDR3 protein. This table has around 250,000 distinct CDR3 sequences, roughly a fifth appearing once. The sequences come from peripheral blood mononuclear cells (PBMCs), collected at new diagnosis, from a patient treated with antithyroid drugs. These TCRs come from a female donor with Graves disease. CDR3s include the opening cysteine and the closing phenylalanine or tryptophan. Each record gives: CDR3 DNA, CDR3 protein, D gene, J gene, V gene, clone size. The D gene is left open where the match is weak. Part of the rows lack a size; the others show once, few, many or a class for expanded clones.

TGCAGTGCTAGGGGGACAGGGATTGGGGATGAGCAGTTCTTC | CSARGTGIGDEQFF | TRBD1 | TRBJ2-1 | TRBV20-1 | many
TGTGCCAGCAGTTACGTCGATACCAATCAGCCCCAGCATTTT | CASSYVDTNQPQHF | NA | TRBJ1-5 | TRBV6-5 | many
TGTGCCAGCAGCTCATCCGGGACAGGGGAAGAGACCCAGTACTTC | CASSSSGTGEETQYF | TRBD1 | TRBJ2-5 | TRBV4-2 | few
TGTGCCAGCATCAGTTTACAGGGGACCCTAAGATACGAGCAGTACTTC | CASISLQGTLRYEQYF | TRBD1 | TRBJ2-7 | TRBV2 | many
TGCAGTGCTAGAGATTCCCCACTCCACGAGCAGTACTTC | CSARDSPLHEQYF | NA | TRBJ2-7 | TRBV20-1 | many
TGCAGTGCTCCCCCGGGACAGGGCAACACTGAAGCTTTCTTT | CSAPPGQGNTEAFF | TRBD1 | TRBJ1-1 | TRBV20-1 | NA
TGCAGTGCGTTAGGGGACACCGGGGAGCTGTTTTTT | CSALGDTGELFF | NA | TRBJ2-2 | TRBV20-1 | many
TGTGCCAGCATCCAAGTGGGGGTAGCGGGGGCCAACGTCCTGACTTTC | CASIQVGVAGANVLTF | NA | TRBJ2-6 | TRBV6-1 | many
TGTGCCAGCAGTGAAGACAGGGGGAACACTGAAGCTTTCTTT | CASSEDRGNTEAFF | TRBD1 | TRBJ1-1 | TRBV2 | many
TGTGCCAGCAAGGAGACCGAATACCAAGAGACCCAGTACTTC | CASKETEYQETQYF | NA | TRBJ2-5 | TRBV2 | many
TGTGCCAGCAAAAGAGACAGGGCCAATGAGCAGTTCTTC | CASKRDRANEQFF | TRBD1 | TRBJ2-1 | TRBV6-2/TRBV6-3 | many
TGTGCCATCAGAGCCCAGGATTTTTCGAACACCGGGGAGCTGTTTTTT | CAIRAQDFSNTGELFF | NA | TRBJ2-2 | TRBV10-3 | NA
TGCAGCGTTGTGTACGGTCACAGCTCCTACAATGAGCAGTTCTTC | CSVVYGHSSYNEQFF | NA | TRBJ2-1 | TRBV29-1 | many
TGTGCCAGCAGCTTAAAGGGGGGGAATCAGCCCCAGCATTTT | CASSLKGGNQPQHF | NA | TRBJ1-5 | TRBV7-2 | many
TGCGCCAGCAGCTGGGGACAGGGGGCCCCAGGTTGGGAGACCCAGTACTTC | CASSWGQGAPGWETQYF | TRBD1 | TRBJ2-5 | TRBV5-1 | many
TGTGCCAGCGGAGGGACCCCCGGAAACACCATATATTTT | CASGGTPGNTIYF | NA | TRBJ1-3 | TRBV7-2 | NA
TGTGCCAGCAGCTTAGTAGCGGGAGGTGGAGATACGCAGTATTTT | CASSLVAGGGDTQYF | TRBD2 | TRBJ2-3 | TRBV7-2 | many
TGCAGTGCCTCGACAGGGTGGGAGCAGTACTTC | CSASTGWEQYF | TRBD1 | TRBJ2-7 | TRBV20-1 | many
TGCAGTGCTAGAGATCGAGGGTCTGGCTACACCTTC | CSARDRGSGYTF | NA | TRBJ1-2 | TRBV20-1 | few
TGTGCCACCAGTGATTTGGCGGGCTTTAATGGCTACACCTTC | CATSDLAGFNGYTF | NA | TRBJ1-2 | TRBV24-1 | many
TGCAGTGCAGGGATACAGGGGAGTGGCACTGAAGCTTTCTTT | CSAGIQGSGTEAFF | TRBD1 | TRBJ1-1 | TRBV20-1 | many
TGTGCCAGCTCACCTAAAGACAGGGCCCACGAGCAGTACTTC | CASSPKDRAHEQYF | TRBD1 | TRBJ2-7 | TRBV18 | NA
TGTGCCAGCAGTAAGACAGGGACTGGTGGCAATCAGCCCCAGCATTTT | CASSKTGTGGNQPQHF | TRBD1 | TRBJ1-5 | TRBV28 | many